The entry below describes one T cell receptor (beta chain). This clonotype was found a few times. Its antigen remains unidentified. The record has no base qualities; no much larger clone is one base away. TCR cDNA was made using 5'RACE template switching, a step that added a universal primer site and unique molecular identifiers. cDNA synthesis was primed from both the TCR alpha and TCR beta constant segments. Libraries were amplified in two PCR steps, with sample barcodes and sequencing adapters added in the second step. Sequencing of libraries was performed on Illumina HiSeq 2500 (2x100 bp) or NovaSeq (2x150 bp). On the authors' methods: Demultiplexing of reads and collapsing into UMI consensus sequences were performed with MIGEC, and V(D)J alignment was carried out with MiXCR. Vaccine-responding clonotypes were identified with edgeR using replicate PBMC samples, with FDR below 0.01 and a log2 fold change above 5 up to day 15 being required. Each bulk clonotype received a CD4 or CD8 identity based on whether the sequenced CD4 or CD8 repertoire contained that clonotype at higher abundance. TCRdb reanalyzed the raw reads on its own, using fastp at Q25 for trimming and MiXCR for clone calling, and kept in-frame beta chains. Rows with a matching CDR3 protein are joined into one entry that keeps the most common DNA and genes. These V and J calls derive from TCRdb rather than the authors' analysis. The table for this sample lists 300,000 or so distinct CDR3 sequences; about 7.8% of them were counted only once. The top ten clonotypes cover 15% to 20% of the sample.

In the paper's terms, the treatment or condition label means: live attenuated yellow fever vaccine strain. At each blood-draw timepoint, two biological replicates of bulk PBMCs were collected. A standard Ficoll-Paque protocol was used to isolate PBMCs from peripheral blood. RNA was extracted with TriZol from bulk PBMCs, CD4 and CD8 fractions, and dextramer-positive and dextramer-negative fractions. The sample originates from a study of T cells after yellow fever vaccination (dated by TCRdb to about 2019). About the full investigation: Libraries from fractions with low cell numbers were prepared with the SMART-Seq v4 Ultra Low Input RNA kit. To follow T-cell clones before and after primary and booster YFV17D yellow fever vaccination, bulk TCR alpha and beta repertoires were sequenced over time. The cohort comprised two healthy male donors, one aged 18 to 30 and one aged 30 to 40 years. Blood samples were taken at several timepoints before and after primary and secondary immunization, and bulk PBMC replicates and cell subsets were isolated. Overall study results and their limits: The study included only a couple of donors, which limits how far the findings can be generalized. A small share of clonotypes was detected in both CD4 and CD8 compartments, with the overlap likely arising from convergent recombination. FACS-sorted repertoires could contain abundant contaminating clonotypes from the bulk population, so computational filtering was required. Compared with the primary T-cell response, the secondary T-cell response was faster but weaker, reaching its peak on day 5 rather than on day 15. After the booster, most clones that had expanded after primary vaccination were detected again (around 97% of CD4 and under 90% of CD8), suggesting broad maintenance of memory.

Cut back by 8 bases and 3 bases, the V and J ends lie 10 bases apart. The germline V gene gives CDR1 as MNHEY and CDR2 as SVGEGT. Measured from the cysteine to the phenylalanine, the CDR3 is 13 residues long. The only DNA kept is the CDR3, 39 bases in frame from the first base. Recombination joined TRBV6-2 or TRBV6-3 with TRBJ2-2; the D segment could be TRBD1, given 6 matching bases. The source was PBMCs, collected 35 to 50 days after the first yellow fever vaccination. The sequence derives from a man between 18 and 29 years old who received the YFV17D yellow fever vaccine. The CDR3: CASFRQDTGELFF. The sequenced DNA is TGTGCCAGCTTCCGACAGGACACCGGGGAGCTGTTTTTT.